This TCR beta chain was recorded in a study of cytomegalovirus exposure and HLA in healthy donors. Background on the study: The roughly 120 validation repertoires used the same platform as the roughly 670 first-cohort repertoires (as reported by a later analysis).

Data came from immunoSEQ multiplex PCR; TCRdb stores just in-frame clones and leaves some out. The table has 110,000 or so clones, around 95% seen once. Points on this clone: Antigen unknown.

Trimming left V 6 bases short and J 6 bases short, with 18 bases between. The CDR3 totals 14 residues. Looked up from germline, CDR1 is SGHNT and CDR2 is YYREEE (reference sequence). The donors were members of the roughly 130-subject validation cohort (separate from the approximately 670-subject first cohort). Study-wide results and limits: The authors listed 164 TCR beta chains as cytomegalovirus-associated. Most TCR sequences proved rare, with some public TCRs found in many donors.

This chain uses TRBV5-4 with TRBJ1-1; D unclear. The sequence came from a woman aged 18-29 years in good health and CMV-seronegative. Specimen: PBMCs. The CDR3 DNA reads TGTGCCAGCACCAAAACGGGGAGAAACGCTGAAGCTTTCTTT. It codes for CASTKTGRNAEAFF.